This T cell receptor (beta chain) is drawn from a study of T-cell memory formation after mild COVID-19. General study findings and limits: Some SARS-CoV-2-responding clones were already detected in memory before infection.

TCRdb analysed the 5' RACE reads with MiXCR anew, one entry per CDR3 protein. Here the sample spans approximately 290,000 distinct CDR3 sequences, 15% being singletons. The V end lost 0 bases, the J end lost 7 bases, and 12 bases lay between the germline ends. The CDR3 is 15 amino acids. Germline-derived CDR1 and CDR2 are MNHEY and SVGAGI. This clonotype was recorded many times. Antigen unknown. The chain uses TRBV6-5 and TRBJ2-2; D gene ambiguous. The source of this sequence is a young man who had mild COVID-19 (a few samples of this study predate the infection). Cell type and time point are not known. Sequencing was carried out using PBMCs or a T cell subset sorted from them (not recorded which). For the CDR3, the DNA is TGTGCCAGCAGTTACTCGACCTCGGGTCACGGGGAGCTGTTTTTT. The encoded protein is CASSYSTSGHGELFF.